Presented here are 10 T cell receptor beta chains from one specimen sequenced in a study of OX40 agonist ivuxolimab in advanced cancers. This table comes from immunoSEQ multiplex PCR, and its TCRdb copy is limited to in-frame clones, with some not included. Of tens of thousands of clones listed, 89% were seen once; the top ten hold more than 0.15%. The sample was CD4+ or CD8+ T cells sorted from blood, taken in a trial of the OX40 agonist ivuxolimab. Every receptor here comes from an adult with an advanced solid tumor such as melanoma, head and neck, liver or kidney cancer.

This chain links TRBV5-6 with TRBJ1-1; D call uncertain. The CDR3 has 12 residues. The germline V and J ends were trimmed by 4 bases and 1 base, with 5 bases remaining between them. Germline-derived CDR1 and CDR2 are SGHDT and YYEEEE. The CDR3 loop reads CASSRSNTEAFF. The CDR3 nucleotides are TGTGCCAGCAGCCGTTCGAACACTGAAGCTTTCTTT. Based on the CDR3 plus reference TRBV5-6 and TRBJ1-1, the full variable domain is DAGVTQSPTHLIKTRGQQVTLRCSPKSGHDTVSWYQQALGQGPQFIFQYYEEEERQRGNFPDRFSGHQFPNYSSELNVNALLLGDSALYLCASSRSNTEAFFGQGTRLTVV.

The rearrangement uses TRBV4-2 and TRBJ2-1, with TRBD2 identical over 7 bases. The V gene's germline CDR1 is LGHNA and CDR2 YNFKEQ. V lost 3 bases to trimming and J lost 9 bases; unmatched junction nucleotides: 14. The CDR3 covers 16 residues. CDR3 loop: CASSQASSGSLGEQFF. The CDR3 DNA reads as TGTGCCAGCAGCCAGGCGTCTAGCGGCAGCCTCGGTGAGCAGTTCTTC.

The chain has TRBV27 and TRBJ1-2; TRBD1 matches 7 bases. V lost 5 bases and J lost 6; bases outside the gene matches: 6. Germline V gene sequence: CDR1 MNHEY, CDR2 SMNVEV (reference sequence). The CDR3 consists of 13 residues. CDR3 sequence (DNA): TGTGCCAGCAGTCCACAGGGGCTAGATGGCTACACCTTC. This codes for CASSPQGLDGYTF.

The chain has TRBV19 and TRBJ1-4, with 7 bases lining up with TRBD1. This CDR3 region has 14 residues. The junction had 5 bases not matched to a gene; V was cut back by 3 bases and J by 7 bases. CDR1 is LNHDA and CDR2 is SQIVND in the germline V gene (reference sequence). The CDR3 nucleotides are TGTGCCAGTAGTATCTATGGACAGGTTGAAAAACTGTTTTTT. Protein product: CASSIYGQVEKLFF.

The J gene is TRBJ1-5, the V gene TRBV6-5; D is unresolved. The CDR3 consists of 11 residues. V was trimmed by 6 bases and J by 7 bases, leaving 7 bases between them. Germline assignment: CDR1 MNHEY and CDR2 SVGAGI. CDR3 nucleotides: TGTGCCAGCAGCCGAGGACAGCCCCAGCATTTT. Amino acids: CASSRGQPQHF.

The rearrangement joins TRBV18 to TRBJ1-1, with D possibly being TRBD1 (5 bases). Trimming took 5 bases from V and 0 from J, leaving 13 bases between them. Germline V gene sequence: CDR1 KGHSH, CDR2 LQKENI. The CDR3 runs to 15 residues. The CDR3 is CASSVTGTLNTEAFF. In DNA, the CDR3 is TGTGCCAGCTCAGTAACCGGGACGTTGAACACTGAAGCTTTCTTT.

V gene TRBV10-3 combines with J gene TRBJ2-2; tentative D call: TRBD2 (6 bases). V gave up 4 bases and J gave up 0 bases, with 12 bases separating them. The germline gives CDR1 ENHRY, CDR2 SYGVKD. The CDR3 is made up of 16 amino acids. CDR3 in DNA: TGTGCCATCAGTGCAAGGGAGGCCACGAACACCGGGGAGCTGTTTTTT. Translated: CAISAREATNTGELFF.

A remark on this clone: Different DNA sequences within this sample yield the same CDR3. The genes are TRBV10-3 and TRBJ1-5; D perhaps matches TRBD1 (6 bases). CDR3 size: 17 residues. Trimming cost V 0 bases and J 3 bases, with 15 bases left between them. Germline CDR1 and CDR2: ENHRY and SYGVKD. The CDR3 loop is CAISESSVGQPNQPQHF. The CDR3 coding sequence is TGTGCCATCAGTGAGTCCTCAGTCGGACAGCCCAATCAGCCCCAGCATTTT.

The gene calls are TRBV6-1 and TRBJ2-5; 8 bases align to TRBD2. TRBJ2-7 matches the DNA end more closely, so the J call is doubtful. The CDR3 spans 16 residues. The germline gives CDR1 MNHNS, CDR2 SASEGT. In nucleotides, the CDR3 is TGTGCCAGCAGTGAAGTCCCAGCGGGAGCCCTCTACGAGCAGTACTTC. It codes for CASSEVPAGALYEQYF.

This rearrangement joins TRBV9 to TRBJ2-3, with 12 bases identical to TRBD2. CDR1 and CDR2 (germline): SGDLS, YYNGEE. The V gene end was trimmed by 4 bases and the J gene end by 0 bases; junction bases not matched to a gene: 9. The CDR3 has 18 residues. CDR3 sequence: CASSTYFLAGGSTDTQYF. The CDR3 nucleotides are TGTGCCAGCAGCACTTACTTCCTAGCGGGAGGGAGCACAGATACGCAGTATTTT.